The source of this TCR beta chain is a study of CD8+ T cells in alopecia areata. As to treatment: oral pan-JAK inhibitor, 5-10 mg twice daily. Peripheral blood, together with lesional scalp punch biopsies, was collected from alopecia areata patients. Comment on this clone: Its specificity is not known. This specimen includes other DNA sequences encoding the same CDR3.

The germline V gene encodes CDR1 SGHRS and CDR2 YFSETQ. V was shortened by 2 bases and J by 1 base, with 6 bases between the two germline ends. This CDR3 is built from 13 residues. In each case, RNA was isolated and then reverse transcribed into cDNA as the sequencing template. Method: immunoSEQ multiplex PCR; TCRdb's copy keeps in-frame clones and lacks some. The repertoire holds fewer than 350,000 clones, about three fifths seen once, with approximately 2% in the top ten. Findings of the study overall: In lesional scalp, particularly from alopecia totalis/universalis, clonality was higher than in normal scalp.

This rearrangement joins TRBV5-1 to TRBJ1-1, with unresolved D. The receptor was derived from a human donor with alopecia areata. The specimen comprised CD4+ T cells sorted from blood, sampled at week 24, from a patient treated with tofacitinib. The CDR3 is CASSFGENTEAFF. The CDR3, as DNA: TGCGCCAGCAGCTTTGGGGAGAACACTGAAGCTTTCTTT. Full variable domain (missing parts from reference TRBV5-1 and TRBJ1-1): KAGVTQTPRYLIKTRGQQVTLSCSPISGHRSVSWYQQTPGQGLQFLFEYFSETQRNKGNFPGRFSGRQFSNSRSEMNVSTLELGDSALYLCASSFGENTEAFFGQGTRLTVV.